This entry features one TCR beta chain sequence. The antigen remains undetermined. The sample belongs to a study of monozygotic twins with inflammatory bowel disease. The study's findings and limits: Whereas healthy co-twins had higher TCRbeta diversity (inverse Simpson), IBD patients had lower diversity.

Each TCR library used roughly 3,500 ng of total RNA. A 6-nucleotide sample barcode was carried by the UMIs, which template switching added. After re-calling the 5' RACE reads, TCRdb lists one entry per CDR3 protein, DNA absent. The ten most abundant clones cover about 2.6% of a sample with 350,000 to 550,000 distinct CDR3 sequences. In germline, CDR1 is SGDLS, CDR2 YYNGEE. The CDR3 has 15 amino acids. The chain recombines TRBV9 with TRBJ2-2; TCRdb's D call, TRBD2, is unchecked because there is no DNA. The sample comprised blood. The source is a human donor with ulcerative colitis or Crohn's disease, or a healthy co-twin of an affected twin (not recorded which). The CDR3 reads CASSASGRNTGELFF.